Listed below are T cell receptor beta chains from one sample, sequenced in a study of T cells in Graves' hyperthyroidism and ophthalmopathy. MiXCR was run by TCRdb on the multiplex PCR reads, yielding one entry per CDR3 protein. Of roughly 570,000 distinct CDR3 sequences in the sample, approximately 44% were seen once. The sample comprised peripheral blood or thyroid tissue (not recorded which). The receptors were gathered from an adult woman with Graves' disease, either hyperthyroidism or ophthalmopathy (not recorded which). Each CDR3 is given with its conserved first and last residue. Each record gives: J gene, clone size, D gene, CDR3 length, V gene, CDR3 DNA, CDR3 protein. The D gene is left open where the match is weak. Size is omitted from some rows. Given values are once, few, many or a class for expanded clones.

>TRBJ2-7|many|TRBD1|14|TRBV19
TGTGCCAGTAGTCCTGGGACAGCCACCTACGAGCAGTACTTC
CASSPGTATYEQYF
>TRBJ2-5|.|TRBD1|17|TRBV12-3/TRBV12-4
TGTGCCATCAGTCCCATGACAGGGGGCGACGGCCAAGAGACCCAGTACTTC
CAISPMTGGDGQETQYF
>TRBJ2-2|.|.|14|TRBV28
TGTGCCAGCAGTTTTGTCCCGAACACCGGGGAGCTGTTTTTT
CASSFVPNTGELFF
>TRBJ2-7|many|TRBD1|16|TRBV11-2
TGTGCCAGCAGCTTAGGGGGGGACAGGGCATCCTACGAGCAGTACTTC
CASSLGGDRASYEQYF
>TRBJ2-5|many|TRBD2|17|TRBV2
TGTGCCAGCAGTTCGGGACTAGCGGGAGGGCCCGGGGAGACCCAGTACTTC
CASSSGLAGGPGETQYF
>TRBJ2-7|many|.|17|TRBV20-1
TGCAGTGCTAGAGAACAGGGTGTCCGAGACTACTCCTACGAGCAGTACTTC
CSAREQGVRDYSYEQYF
>TRBJ2-7|many|.|15|TRBV10-3
TGTGCCATCAGTCCTTCGGGTCTCTCCATCGGCGAGCAGTACTTC
CAISPSGLSIGEQYF
>TRBJ1-5|once|.|14|TRBV7-9
TGTGCCAGCAGCCGGGGGGGTAGAGGGCAGCCCCAGCATTTT
CASSRGGRGQPQHF
>TRBJ1-4|many|.|12|TRBV29-1
TGCAGCGTTCGCAGGGACAATGAAAAACTGTTTTTT
CSVRRDNEKLFF
>TRBJ1-2|.|.|15|TRBV29-1
TGCAGCGTTGAAGCCTCCGCCGACTCACTTTATGGCTACACCTTC
CSVEASADSLYGYTF
>TRBJ1-2|once|.|15|TRBV4-1
TGCGCCAGCAGCCTAGACAGTCAAGCTAACTATGGCTACACCTTC
CASSLDSQANYGYTF
>TRBJ1-2|once|TRBD1|17|TRBV10-3
TGTGCCATCAGTGCAAGCCAAGGACAGGGTAGTAACTATGGCTACACCTTC
CAISASQGQGSNYGYTF